This T cell receptor (beta chain) was sequenced for a study of breast tumors, draining lymph nodes, adjacent tissues. Concerning this clonotype: Antigen: not known.

TCRdb ran MiXCR on the multiplex PCR reads and lists one entry per CDR3 protein. The sample contains 200,000 to 300,000 distinct CDR3 sequences, 30% to 35% of which appear only once. Study-wide results and limits: Most tumor T cells seemingly derive from lymph node, then expand in tumor. Tumor and nontumor repertoires were significantly more similar in luminal-like than in basal-like breast cancer. Compared with lymph nodes, tumors were less diverse; compared with nontumor tissue, more.

The lymph nodes were axillary draining lymph nodes from breast cancer patients. Germline-derived CDR1 and CDR2 are LNHNV and YYDKDF (reference sequence). The V gene lost 5 bases and the J gene lost 12 bases, with 20 bases spanning the gap. CDR3 length: 14 amino acids. The chain is built from TRBV15 and TRBJ2-1; D ambiguous. The clonotype was recovered from a female donor with breast cancer. Some clones in this sample may be carry-over from other donors' samples. Sequencing was performed on axillary lymph node tissue. The CDR3 sequence is CATSASSWADTQFF. CDR3 bases: TGTGCCACCAGCGCAAGCTCATGGGCAGATACGCAGTTCTTC.